The 10 T cell receptor beta chains presented below share a single source sample, sequenced in a study of blood T cell repertoires in COVID-19. Generated by immunoSEQ multiplex PCR, the TCRdb table keeps only in-frame clones and is missing some. Altogether more than 150,000 clones are present, about 86% being singletons, with the ten largest covering roughly 7.8%. Sequenced material: peripheral blood. The receptors derive from a man aged 55 to 70 with acute or convalescent COVID-19.

The rearrangement uses TRBV24-1 and TRBJ1-2, with no clear D. Trimming stripped 12 bases from V and 8 bases from J, with 18 bases between. The germline gives CDR1 KGHDR, CDR2 SFDVKD. The CDR3 is 12 residues long. The CDR3 DNA reads TGTGCCGTCAGCGAGGGCGCGGAAGGCTACACCTTC. Encoded protein: CAVSEGAEGYTF.

The chain couples TRBV19 to TRBJ1-5, with D perhaps matching TRBD1 (5 bases). The germline V gene has CDR1 LNHDA and CDR2 SQIVND (reference sequence). There are 15 residues in the CDR3. Trimming pared 7 bases from V and 6 bases from J, leaving 19 bases between. The CDR3 DNA follows: TGTGCCAGTACCCCGGGGGATAAAGGCATTCAGCCCCAGCATTTT. It encodes CASTPGDKGIQPQHF. Using reference TRBV19 and TRBJ1-5 for the parts outside the CDR3, the full variable domain is DGGITQSPKYLFRKEGQNVTLSCEQNLNHDAMYWYRQDPGQGLRLIYYSQIVNDFQKGDIAEGYSVSREKKESFPLTVTSAQKNPTAFYLCASTPGDKGIQPQHFGDGTRLSIL.

This clone has only a few counts. The CDR3 coding sequence is TGTGCCAGCAGCTTAACTAGCGCGATAGATACGCAGTATTTT. Its translation: CASSLTSAIDTQYF. The chain joins TRBV7-3 to TRBJ2-3; D is possibly TRBD2 (5 bases). CDR3 length: 14 amino acids. Trimming cost V 0 bases and J 5 bases, with 9 bases left between them. The germline CDR1 and CDR2 sequences are SGHTA and FQGTGA.

J is TRBJ1-2 and V is TRBV30, with D perhaps TRBD1 (6 bases). Between the trimmed V and J ends, which lost 8 bases and 0 bases, there was a span of 25 bases. CDR1 GTSNPN and CDR2 SVGIG come from the germline V gene (reference sequence). The CDR3 is 17 residues long. Written as DNA, the CDR3 is TGTGCCGGATCATGGGGGACACCTACGACTTCTAACTATGGCTACACCTTC. Its protein is CAGSWGTPTTSNYGYTF.

This clone was observed once. In DNA form, the CDR3 reads TGTGCCAGCTCACCAGGGACAACAAACACTGAAGCTTTCTTT. Its translation: CASSPGTTNTEAFF. The chain has TRBV18 and TRBJ1-1; a weak D match, TRBD1 (6 bases). The CDR3 totals 14 residues. Trimming removed 2 bases at V and 2 bases at J, with 9 bases between. Looked up from germline, CDR1 is KGHSH and CDR2 is LQKENI.

CDR3 sequence reads: CASSSGQASGNTIYF. Here the CDR3 DNA reads TGCGCCAGCAGCTCGGGACAGGCCTCTGGAAACACCATATATTTT. The rearrangement joins TRBV5-1 to TRBJ1-3; TRBD1 matches at 8 bases. The J segment lost 0 bases and the V segment lost 3 bases, leaving 2 bases of the junction unmatched. CDR1 and CDR2 from the germline V gene are SGHRS and YFSETQ. There are 15 residues in the CDR3.

The chain has TRBV6-4 and TRBJ1-2; 9 nucleotides match TRBD1. The CDR3 runs 15 residues. Germline trimming cut 3 bases from V and 5 bases from J; bases unmatched to any gene: 7. CDR1 and CDR2 (germline): MRHNA, SNTAGT. CDR3 protein: CASSEQAGTGYGYTF. The CDR3 nucleotides read TGTGCCAGCAGTGAACAAGCCGGGACAGGGTATGGCTACACCTTC.

The chain couples TRBV28 to TRBJ2-3; weak D call: TRBD1 (6 bases). Germline V gives CDR1 MDHEN, CDR2 SYDVKM. Deletions cut 3 bases from V and 3 bases from J, with 10 bases between. This CDR3 has 14 amino acids. This CDR3 reads CASSFAQGTDTQYF. The CDR3 bases are TGTGCCAGCAGTTTTGCCCAGGGGACAGATACGCAGTATTTT.

The chain has TRBV29-1 and TRBJ2-5; no clear D gene. This CDR3 spans 12 amino acids. The germline CDR1 and CDR2 sequences are SQVTM and ANQGSEA. Trimming stripped 7 bases from V and 1 base from J, with 10 bases between. CDR3 residues: CSAIHSQETQYF. In DNA, the CDR3 is TGCAGCGCCATACATTCCCAAGAGACCCAGTACTTC.

The CDR3 DNA reads TGTGCCAGCAGCTTGGGACAGGGGGGCCAAGAGACCCAGTACTTC. It encodes CASSLGQGGQETQYF. This chain links TRBV5-4 with TRBJ2-5, with 9 bases that match TRBD1. V was clipped by 0 bases and J by 1 base; unmatched bases: 1. CDR3 length: 15 residues. Looked up from germline, CDR1 is SGHNT and CDR2 is YYREEE (reference sequence).